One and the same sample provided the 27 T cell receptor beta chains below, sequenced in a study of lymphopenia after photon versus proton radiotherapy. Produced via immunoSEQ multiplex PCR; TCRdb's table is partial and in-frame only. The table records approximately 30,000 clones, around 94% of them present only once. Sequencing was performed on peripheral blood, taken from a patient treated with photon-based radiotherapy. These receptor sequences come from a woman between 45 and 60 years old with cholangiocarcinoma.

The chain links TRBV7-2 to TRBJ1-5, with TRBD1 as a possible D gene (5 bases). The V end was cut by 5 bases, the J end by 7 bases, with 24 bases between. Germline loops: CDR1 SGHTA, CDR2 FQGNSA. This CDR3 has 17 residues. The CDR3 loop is CASSTTTGPLGGQPQHF. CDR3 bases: TGTGCCAGCAGCACTACAACAGGCCCACTGGGCGGGCAGCCCCAGCATTTT.

The CDR3 DNA reads TGCGCCAGCAGCCATGAGGGGGGACGGGATACGCAGTATTTT. Protein: CASSHEGGRDTQYF. The J gene is TRBJ2-3, the V gene TRBV4-3; D is tentatively TRBD1 or TRBD2 (6 bases each). Trimming pared 3 bases from V and 6 bases from J, leaving 13 bases between. Germline assignment: CDR1 LGHNA and CDR2 YSLEER. This CDR3 is 14 amino acids long.

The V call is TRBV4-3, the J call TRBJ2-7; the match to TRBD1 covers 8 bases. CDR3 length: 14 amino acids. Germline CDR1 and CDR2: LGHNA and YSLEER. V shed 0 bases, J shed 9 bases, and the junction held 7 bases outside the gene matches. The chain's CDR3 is CASSQEGQGGPQYF. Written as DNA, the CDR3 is TGCGCCAGCAGCCAAGAAGGACAGGGAGGACCGCAGTACTTC.

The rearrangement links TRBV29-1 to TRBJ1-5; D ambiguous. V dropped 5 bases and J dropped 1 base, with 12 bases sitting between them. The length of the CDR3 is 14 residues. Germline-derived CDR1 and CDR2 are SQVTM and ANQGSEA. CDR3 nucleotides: TGCAGCGTTAGTATTATGTGGAGCAATCAGCCCCAGCATTTT. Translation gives CSVSIMWSNQPQHF.

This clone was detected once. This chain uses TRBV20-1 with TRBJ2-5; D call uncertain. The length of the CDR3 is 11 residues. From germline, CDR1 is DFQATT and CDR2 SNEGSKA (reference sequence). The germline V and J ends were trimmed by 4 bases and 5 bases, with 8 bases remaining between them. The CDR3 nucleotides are TGCAGTGCTACCGGGCAGGAGACCCAGTACTTC. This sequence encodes CSATGQETQYF.

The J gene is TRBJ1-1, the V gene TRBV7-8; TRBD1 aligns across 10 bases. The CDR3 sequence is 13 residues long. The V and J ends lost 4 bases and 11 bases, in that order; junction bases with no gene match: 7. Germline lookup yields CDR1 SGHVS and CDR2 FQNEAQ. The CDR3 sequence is CASSSTWDRGAFF. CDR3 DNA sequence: TGTGCCAGCAGCTCGACTTGGGACAGGGGTGCTTTCTTT.

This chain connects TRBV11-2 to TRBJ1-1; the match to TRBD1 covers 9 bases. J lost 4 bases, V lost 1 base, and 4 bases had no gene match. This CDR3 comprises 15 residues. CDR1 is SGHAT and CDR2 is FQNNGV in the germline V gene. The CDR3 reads CASSLVPDRGTEAFF. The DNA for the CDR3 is TGTGCCAGCAGCTTAGTCCCGGACAGGGGCACTGAAGCTTTCTTT.

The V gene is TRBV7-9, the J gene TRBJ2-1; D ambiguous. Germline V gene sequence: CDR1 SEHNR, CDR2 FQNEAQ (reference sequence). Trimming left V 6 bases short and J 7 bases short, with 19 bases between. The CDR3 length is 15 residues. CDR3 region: CASSLYGGSHNEQFF. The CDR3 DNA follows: TGTGCCAGCAGTCTCTATGGCGGCAGCCATAATGAGCAGTTCTTC.

CDR3 DNA: TGTGCCAGCAGTATTCGGGGGGTCCTATACGAGCAGTACTTC. It yields the protein CASSIRGVLYEQYF. V gene TRBV27 combines with J gene TRBJ2-7, with TRBD2 matching 7 bases. The CDR3 is 14 amino acids. V lost 5 bases and J lost 4; bases outside the gene matches: 8. Germline-derived CDR1 and CDR2 are MNHEY and SMNVEV (reference sequence).

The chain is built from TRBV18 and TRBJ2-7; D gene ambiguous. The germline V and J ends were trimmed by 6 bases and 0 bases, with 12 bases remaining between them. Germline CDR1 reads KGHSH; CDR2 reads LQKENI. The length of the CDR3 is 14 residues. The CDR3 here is CASSPQKSSYEQYF. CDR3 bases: TGTGCCAGCTCGCCTCAGAAAAGCTCCTACGAGCAGTACTTC.

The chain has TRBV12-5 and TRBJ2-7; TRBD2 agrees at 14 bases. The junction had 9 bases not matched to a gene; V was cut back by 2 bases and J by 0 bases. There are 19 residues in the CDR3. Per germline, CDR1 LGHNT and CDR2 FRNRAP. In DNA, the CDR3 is TGTGCTAGTGGTTTGATTCCGGGACTAGCGGGGGACTACTCCTACGAGCAGTACTTC. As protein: CASGLIPGLAGDYSYEQYF.

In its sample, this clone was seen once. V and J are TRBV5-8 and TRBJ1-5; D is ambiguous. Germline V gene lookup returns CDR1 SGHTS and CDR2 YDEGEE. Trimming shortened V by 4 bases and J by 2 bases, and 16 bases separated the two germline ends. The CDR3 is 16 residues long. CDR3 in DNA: TGTGCCAGCAGCCGCCTGGGTAATTGGGGCAATCAGCCCCAGCATTTT. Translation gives CASSRLGNWGNQPQHF.

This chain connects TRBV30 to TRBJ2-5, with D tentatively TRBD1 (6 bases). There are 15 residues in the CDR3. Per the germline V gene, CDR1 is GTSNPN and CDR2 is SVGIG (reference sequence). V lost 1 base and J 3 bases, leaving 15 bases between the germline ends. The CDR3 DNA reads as TGTGCCTGGAGTGCCCCGTTGGCAGGGGAAGAGACCCAGTACTTC. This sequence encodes CAWSAPLAGEETQYF.

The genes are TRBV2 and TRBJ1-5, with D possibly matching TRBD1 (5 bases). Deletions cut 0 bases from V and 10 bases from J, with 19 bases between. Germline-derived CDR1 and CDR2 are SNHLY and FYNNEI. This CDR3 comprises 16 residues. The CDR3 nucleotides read TGTGCCAGCAGTGAAGCGAGGATTGGGGTAGGGGAACCCCAGCATTTT. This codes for CASSEARIGVGEPQHF.

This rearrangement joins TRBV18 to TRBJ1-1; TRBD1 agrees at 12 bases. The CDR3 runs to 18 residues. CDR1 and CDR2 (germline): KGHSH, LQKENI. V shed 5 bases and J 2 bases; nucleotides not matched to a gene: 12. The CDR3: CASSSSGTGGERNTEAFF. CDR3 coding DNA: TGTGCCAGCTCATCATCCGGGACAGGGGGCGAGAGAAACACTGAAGCTTTCTTT.

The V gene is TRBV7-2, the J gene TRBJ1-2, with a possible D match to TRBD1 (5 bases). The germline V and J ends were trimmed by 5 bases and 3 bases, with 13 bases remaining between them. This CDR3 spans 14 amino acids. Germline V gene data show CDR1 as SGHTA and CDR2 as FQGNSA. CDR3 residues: CASSLVDRDYGYTF. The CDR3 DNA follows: TGTGCCAGCAGCCTAGTCGACAGAGACTATGGCTACACCTTC.

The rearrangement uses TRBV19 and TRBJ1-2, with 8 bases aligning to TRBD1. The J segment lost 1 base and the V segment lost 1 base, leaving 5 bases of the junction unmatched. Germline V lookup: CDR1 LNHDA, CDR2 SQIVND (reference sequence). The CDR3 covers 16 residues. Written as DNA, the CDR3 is TGTGCCAGTAGTATAGCCACAGGGGGGCTTAACTATGGCTACACCTTC. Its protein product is CASSIATGGLNYGYTF.

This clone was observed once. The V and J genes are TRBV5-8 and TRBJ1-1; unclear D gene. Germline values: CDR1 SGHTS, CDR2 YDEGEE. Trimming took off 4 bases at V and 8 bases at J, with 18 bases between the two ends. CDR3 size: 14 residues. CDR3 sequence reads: CASSPDLSWAEAFF. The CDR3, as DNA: TGTGCCAGCAGCCCCGACCTTAGTTGGGCAGAAGCTTTCTTT.

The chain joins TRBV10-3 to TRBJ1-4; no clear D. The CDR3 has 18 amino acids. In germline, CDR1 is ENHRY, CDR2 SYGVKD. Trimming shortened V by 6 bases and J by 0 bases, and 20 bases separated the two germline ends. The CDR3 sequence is CAISPLPGGLSTNEKLFF. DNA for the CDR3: TGTGCCATCAGCCCCCTTCCGGGCGGTTTGTCAACTAATGAAAAACTGTTTTTT.

The CDR3 here is CASSYRDRVNTEAFF. CDR3 coding DNA: TGTGCCAGCAGTTACCGGGACAGGGTTAACACTGAAGCTTTCTTT. This rearrangement joins TRBV6-6 to TRBJ1-1; 9 bases are a match to TRBD1. Germline V gene lookup returns CDR1 MNHNY and CDR2 SVGAGI (reference sequence). With V trimmed by 2 bases and J by 2 bases, 3 bases remained unmatched. The CDR3 sequence is 15 residues long.

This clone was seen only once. Here the CDR3 reads CASRTGGRYGYTF. CDR3 DNA sequence: TGTGCCAGCAGGACAGGGGGTAGATATGGCTACACCTTC. V is TRBV6-5 and J is TRBJ1-2; 9 bases agree with TRBD1. Losses at the gene ends were 6 bases for V and 5 bases for J; bases not matched to a gene: 4. The CDR3 length is 13 residues. Germline V gene sequence: CDR1 MNHEY, CDR2 SVGAGI.

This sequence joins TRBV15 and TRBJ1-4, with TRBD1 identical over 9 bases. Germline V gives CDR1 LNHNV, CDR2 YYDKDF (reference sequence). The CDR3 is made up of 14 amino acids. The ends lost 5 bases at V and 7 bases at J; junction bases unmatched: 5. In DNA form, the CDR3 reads TGTGCCACCAGCGAGGGACAGGGCCGTGAAAAACTGTTTTTT. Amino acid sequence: CATSEGQGREKLFF.

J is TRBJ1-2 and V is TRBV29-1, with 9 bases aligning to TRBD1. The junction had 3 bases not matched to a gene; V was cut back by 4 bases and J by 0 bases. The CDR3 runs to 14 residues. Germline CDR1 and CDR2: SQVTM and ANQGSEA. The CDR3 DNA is TGCAGCGTTGGGGGGGACAGGGCTAACTATGGCTACACCTTC. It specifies CSVGGDRANYGYTF. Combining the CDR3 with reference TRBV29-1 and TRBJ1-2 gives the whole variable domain SAVISQKPSRDICQRGTSLTIQCQVDSQVTMMFWYRQQPGQSLTLIATANQGSEATYESGFVIDKFPISRPNLTFSTLTVSNMSPEDSSIYLCSVGGDRANYGYTFGSGTRLTVV.

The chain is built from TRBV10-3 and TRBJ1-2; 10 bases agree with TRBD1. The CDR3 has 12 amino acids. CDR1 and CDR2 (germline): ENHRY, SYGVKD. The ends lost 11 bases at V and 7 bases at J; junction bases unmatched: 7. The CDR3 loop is CAASRQGAGYTF. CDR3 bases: TGTGCCGCCTCACGACAGGGGGCTGGCTACACCTTC.

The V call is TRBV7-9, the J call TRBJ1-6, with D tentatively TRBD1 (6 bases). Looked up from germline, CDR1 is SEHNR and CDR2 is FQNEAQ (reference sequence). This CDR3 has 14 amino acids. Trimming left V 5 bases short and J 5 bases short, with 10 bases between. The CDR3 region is CASSPGQNNSPLHF. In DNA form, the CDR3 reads TGTGCCAGCAGCCCCGGACAGAATAATTCACCCCTCCACTTT.

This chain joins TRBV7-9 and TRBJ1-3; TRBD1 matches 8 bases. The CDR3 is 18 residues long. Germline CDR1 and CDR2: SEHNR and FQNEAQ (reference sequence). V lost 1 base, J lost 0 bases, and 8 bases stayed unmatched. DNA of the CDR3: TGTGCCAGCAGCTTAGGGAGCACAGGGGGGAACTCTGGAAACACCATATATTTT. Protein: CASSLGSTGGNSGNTIYF. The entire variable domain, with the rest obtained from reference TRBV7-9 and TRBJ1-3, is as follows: DTGVSQNPRHKITKRGQNVTFRCDPISEHNRLYWYRQTLGQGPEFLTYFQNEAQLEKSRLLSDRFSAERPKGSFSTLEIQRTEQGDSAMYLCASSLGSTGGNSGNTIYFGEGSWLTVV.

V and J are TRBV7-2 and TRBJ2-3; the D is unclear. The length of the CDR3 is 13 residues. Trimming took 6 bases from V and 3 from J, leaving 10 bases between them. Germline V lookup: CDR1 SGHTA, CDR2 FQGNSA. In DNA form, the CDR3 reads TGTGCCAGCAGTCCCTCCCGTACAGATACGCAGTATTTT. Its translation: CASSPSRTDTQYF.